This T cell receptor beta chain stems from a study of beta chain features in type 1 diabetes. General study findings and limits: The naive, central memory and Treg TCRB repertoires showed an apparent similarity that was greater among patients than among healthy donors. Type 1 diabetes patients had VDJ junctions that carried fewer insertions and more deletions. When cDNA is sequenced, cells with high TCR expression could be over-represented. Equally in patients and controls, shorter templates might have been favored by PCR.

Sequenced material consisted of expressed TCRB transcripts (all of the isolated RNA was reverse transcribed). The table came from immunoSEQ multiplex PCR; TCRdb's copy has only in-frame clones and leaves some out. Of around 340,000 clones listed, around 7.6% are singletons. V lost 0 bases, J lost 3 bases, and 6 bases stayed unmatched. Germline loops: CDR1 SGDLS, CDR2 YYNGEE. This CDR3 region has 16 residues. This clone was counted a few times. The antigen is not known. The receptor's source is a woman between 18 and 29 years old in good health. This chain uses TRBV9 with TRBJ1-3; 7 bases map to TRBD1. Sequencing input: central memory CD4+ T cells from blood. Written as DNA, the CDR3 is TGTGCCAGCAGCGTAGCTACGGGGACAGTTGGAAACACCATATATTTT. Residues: CASSVATGTVGNTIYF.